This T cell receptor beta chain is from a study of blood T cell repertoires in COVID-19. The CDR3 has 15 amino acids. The germline V gene has CDR1 SGHTA and CDR2 FQGNSA. Trimming pared 5 bases from V and 1 base from J, leaving 12 bases between. The count of this clone is one. Measured with immunoSEQ multiplex PCR; TCRdb has only the in-frame clones, and not every one. The sample lists around 190,000 clones; roughly 88% were seen once. Sequencing was done on a sample of PBMCs or T cells enriched from blood (not recorded which). The rearrangement uses TRBV7-2 and TRBJ2-1; the D gene is possibly TRBD2 (5 bases). This TCR came from a woman aged 18-29 years who had recovered from COVID-19. The CDR3 here is CASSPGYISYNEQFF. In DNA form, the CDR3 reads TGTGCCAGCAGCCCGGGGTATATATCCTACAATGAGCAGTTCTTC. Complete variable domain (other parts from reference TRBV7-2 and TRBJ2-1): GAGVSQSPSNKVTEKGKDVELRCDPISGHTALYWYRQSLGQGLEFLIYFQGNSAPDKSGLPSDRFSAERTGGSVSTLTIQRTQQEDSAVYLCASSPGYISYNEQFFGPGTRLTVL.